This T cell receptor (beta chain) was identified in a study of radiation and T cells in renal cell carcinoma. Sequencing was performed with immunoSEQ multiplex PCR; in TCRdb, only in-frame clones are kept and a portion is missing. In the table there are approximately 86,000 clones, approximately 80% of which are singletons. Time point defined: blood 4 weeks post-SBRT, at nephrectomy. Treatment reported: 15 Gy SBRT to primary tumor, nephrectomy 4 weeks later. This renal cell carcinoma was of the clear cell type. The CDR3 length is 13 residues. CDR1 is KGHSH and CDR2 is LQKENI in the germline V gene. V shed 2 bases and J shed 7 bases, with 8 bases lying between them.

The chain recombines TRBV18 with TRBJ1-4, with a tentative D call TRBD1 (5 bases). The source was blood, collected from a patient whose treatment included radiotherapy and nephrectomy. The source of this sequence is a man aged 45-65 years with renal cell carcinoma. The DNA for the CDR3 is TGTGCCAGCTCACCATCACAGGTTGAAAAACTGTTTTTT. This encodes CASSPSQVEKLFF.